The T cell receptor (beta chain) under discussion was sequenced for a study of T cells expressing NK-cell markers. As for the study in general: Beta-chain profiling covered CD3+CD56+NKG2C+, CD3+CD56+NKG2C- and CD3+CD56-NKG2C+ sorted subsets. Among eight sequenced donors, seven carried HCMV seropositivity while one was seronegative. Whole-study results and caveats: NKG2C+ dominant clonotype frequencies in over 5 donors were about 1.0-7.5% of CD8+ T cells. Similarly, these clonotypes led the CD3+CD56-NKG2C+ fraction as well in several donors.

The germline gives CDR1 SGDLS, CDR2 YYNGEE. The CDR3 has 16 amino acids. With the 5' RACE reads reprocessed, TCRdb shows one record per CDR3 protein and no DNA. The table lists about 120,000 distinct CDR3 sequences, with about 18% in the top ten. For this clonotype: The target antigen is unknown.

The receptor was isolated from a woman aged 18 to 75 in good health. This sequence joins TRBV9 and TRBJ2-5; TCRdb gives TRBD1 as the D gene, but with no DNA this cannot be confirmed. Sequences were obtained from blood T cells: a sorted CD56 or NKG2C T cell subset, CD4+ or CD8+ T cells, or bulk PBMC T cells (not recorded which). The CDR3 loop is CASSPSAGGVQETQYF.